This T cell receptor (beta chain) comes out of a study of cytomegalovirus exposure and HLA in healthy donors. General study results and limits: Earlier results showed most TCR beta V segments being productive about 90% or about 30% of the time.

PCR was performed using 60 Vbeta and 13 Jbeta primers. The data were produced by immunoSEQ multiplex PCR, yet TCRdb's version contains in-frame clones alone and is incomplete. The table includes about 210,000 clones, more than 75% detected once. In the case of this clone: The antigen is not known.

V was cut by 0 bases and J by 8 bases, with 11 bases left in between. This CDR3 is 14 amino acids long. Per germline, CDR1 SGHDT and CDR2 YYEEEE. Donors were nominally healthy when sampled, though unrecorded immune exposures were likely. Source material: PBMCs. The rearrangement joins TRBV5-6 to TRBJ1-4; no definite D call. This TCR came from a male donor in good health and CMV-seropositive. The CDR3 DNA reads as TGTGCCAGCAGCTTGGAGGCAGCCGGGGAAAAACTGTTTTTT. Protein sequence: CASSLEAAGEKLFF. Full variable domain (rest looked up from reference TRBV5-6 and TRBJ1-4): DAGVTQSPTHLIKTRGQQVTLRCSPKSGHDTVSWYQQALGQGPQFIFQYYEEEERQRGNFPDRFSGHQFPNYSSELNVNALLLGDSALYLCASSLEAAGEKLFFGSGTQLSVL.